The TCR beta chain described here comes from a study of persistence of HIV-infected CD4 T cells. V was clipped by 3 bases and J by 6 bases; unmatched bases: 4. Germline loops: CDR1 SNHLY, CDR2 FYNNEI. This CDR3 is 13 amino acids long. About this clone itself: Its antigen is currently unknown.

Sequencing used immunoSEQ version 4 in survey mode. Sequencing was performed with immunoSEQ multiplex PCR; in TCRdb, only in-frame clones are kept and a portion is missing. The table shows about 20,000 clones, with roughly two thirds occurring only once. Overlapping HIV-1 Gag 15-mer peptides at 0.85 to 1 ug per peptide per mL were used. Responding CD4+ T cells were sorted by upregulation of both CD40 ligand and CD69. Donors had CD4+ T cell counts above 400 cells/uL and were CMV-seropositive. PBMCs were depleted of CD8+ T cells before stimulation. Material: CD4+ T cells sorted from PBMCs after approximately 19-hour stimulation, obtained from a patient who received antiretroviral therapy. The rearrangement joins TRBV2 to TRBJ1-2; 7 nucleotides align to TRBD1. The clonotype originates from an adult woman with HIV who was CMV-seropositive. This CDR3 reads CASSEEGADGYTF. For the CDR3, the DNA is TGTGCCAGCAGTGAGGAGGGGGCTGATGGCTACACCTTC.